What follows are 2 T cell receptor beta chains derived from one specimen sequenced in a study of vaccination effects on CD4 cells after COVID-19. These receptors are not linked to any known antigen. ViraFEST used viral peptide pools to expand antigen-specific CD4+ T cells before sequencing. CD4+ T cell isolation took place after approximately 11 days of culture. Participants each got two BNT162b2 or mRNA-1273 vaccine doses. Assay used: immunoSEQ multiplex PCR; TCRdb lists only in-frame clones, some missing. Among approximately 70,000 clones, approximately 82% were seen once, and the ten largest hold about 1.2%. The sequencing here drew on CD4+ T cells from PBMCs cultured with HCoV-229E spike peptides, taken after COVID-19 vaccination. Every receptor here comes from a human donor who received a COVID-19 vaccine.

V and J are TRBV5-1 and TRBJ2-5, with 7 bases fitting TRBD1. The CDR3 is 15 amino acids. Germline assignment: CDR1 SGHRS and CDR2 YFSETQ. J lost 0 bases, V lost 2 bases, and 4 bases had no gene match. DNA of the CDR3: TGCGCCAGCAGCTTAACGACAGGGAACCAAGAGACCCAGTACTTC. Translated: CASSLTTGNQETQYF.

The chain is built from TRBV6-5 and TRBJ1-1; tentative D call: TRBD1 (6 bases). V was clipped by 3 bases and J by 2 bases, with 16 bases between them. The CDR3 is 16 residues long. Germline V gives CDR1 MNHEY, CDR2 SVGAGI. CDR3 coding DNA: TGTGCCAGCAGTTATCTAGGGAGGGGGAAAAACACTGAAGCTTTCTTT. This encodes CASSYLGRGKNTEAFF.